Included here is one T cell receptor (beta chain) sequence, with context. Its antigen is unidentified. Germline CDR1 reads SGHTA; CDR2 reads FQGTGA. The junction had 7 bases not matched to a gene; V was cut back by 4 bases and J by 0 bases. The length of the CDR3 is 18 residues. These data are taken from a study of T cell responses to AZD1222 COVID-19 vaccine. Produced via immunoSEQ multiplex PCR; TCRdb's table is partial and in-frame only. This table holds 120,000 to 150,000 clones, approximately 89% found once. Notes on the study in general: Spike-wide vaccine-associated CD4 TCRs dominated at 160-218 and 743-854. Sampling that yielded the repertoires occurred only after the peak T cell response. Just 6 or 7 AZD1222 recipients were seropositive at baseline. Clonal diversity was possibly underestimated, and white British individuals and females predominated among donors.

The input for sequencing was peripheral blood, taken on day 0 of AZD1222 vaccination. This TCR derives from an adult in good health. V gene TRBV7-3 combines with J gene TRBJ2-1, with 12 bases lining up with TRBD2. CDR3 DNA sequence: TGTGCCAGCAGCTCCGGACTAGCGGGGCCTAGCTCCTACAATGAGCAGTTCTTC. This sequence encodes CASSSGLAGPSSYNEQFF.